This T cell receptor beta chain stems from a study of shared clonotypes between healthy human individuals. Deep-level settings were used for running the assay. Some 27,000 T cell genomes, or roughly 180 ng DNA, went into the sorted-subset replicate PCRs. Sequenced by immunoSEQ multiplex PCR; TCRdb stores in-frame clones only, minus some. This repertoire shows 190,000 or so clones, approximately 70% found once; its top ten account for 8.5% to 12%. Whole-study results and caveats: What rarefaction showed was incomplete sorted-subset sequencing despite large depth. Naive subsets generally exceeded memory subsets in estimated richness.

For this clone: The antigen remains undetermined.

The CDR3 consists of 12 residues. With V trimmed by 3 bases and J by 7 bases, 6 bases remained unmatched. From germline, CDR1 is GTSNPN and CDR2 SVGIG (reference sequence). Sequenced sample: memory CD4+ T cells sorted from blood. Subset indicated: CD45RA-negative fraction. This sequence was found in a man aged 30 to 45 in good health. J is TRBJ2-7 and V is TRBV30; TRBD1 aligns across 7 bases. Here the CDR3 reads CAWRQGNREQYF. The CDR3 bases are TGTGCCTGGAGACAGGGGAATCGGGAGCAGTACTTC. The full variable domain, with the rest looked up from reference TRBV30 and TRBJ2-7, is SQTIHQWPATLVQPVGSPLSLECTVEGTSNPNLYWYRQAAGRGLQLLFYSVGIGQISSEVPQNLSASRPQDRQFILSSKKLLLSDSGFYLCAWRQGNREQYFGPGTRLTVT.